The subject of this entry is one TCR beta chain. CDR3 length equals 15 residues. V dropped 4 bases and J dropped 2; count of bases not matched to a gene: 7. From germline, CDR1 is SGHTA and CDR2 FQGTGA. The data were obtained in a study of blood T cell repertoires in COVID-19. Assay used: immunoSEQ multiplex PCR; TCRdb lists only in-frame clones, some missing. Of 220,000 or so clones detected, 92% appear once; the ten largest clones hold over 0.75%. Sequencing was done on a sample of peripheral blood. The sequence came from a man aged 60-69 years with COVID-19, enrolled during active disease. The chain employs TRBV7-3 and TRBJ1-2; 7 bases align to TRBD1. CDR3 nucleotide sequence: TGTGCCAGCAGCTCGACAGACAGGGAGAACTATGGCTACACCTTC. This gives the protein CASSSTDRENYGYTF.